These 6 T cell receptor beta chains came from one sample sequenced in a study of blood T cells in healthy people across ages. The second PCR ran roughly 7 to 12 cycles with a sample-barcoded 5' primer and J-beta primers. TCRdb re-analysed the 5' RACE reads in MiXCR, keeping a single row per CDR3 protein. The sample contains around 1,800,000 distinct CDR3 sequences, about two fifths of which appear only once. Sequencing was performed on blood. The receptors derive from a human donor in good health.

This clonotype was detected only a few times. The CDR3 reads CASSATTAGLQYF. Written as DNA, the CDR3 is TGTGCCAGCAGTGCAACAACGGCCGGGCTCCAGTACTTC. The gene calls are TRBV6-5 and TRBJ2-5, with D unclear. Germline V gene sequence: CDR1 MNHEY, CDR2 SVGAGI. With 5 bases removed from V and 10 bases from J, the gap between germline ends came to 17 bases. The CDR3 loop spans 13 amino acids.

This clonotype was detected a few times. This chain connects TRBV6-1 to TRBJ2-5; D is ambiguous. This CDR3 is 11 amino acids long. V gave up 3 bases and J gave up 9 bases, with 8 bases separating them. Looked up from germline, CDR1 is MNHNS and CDR2 is SASEGT. The CDR3 protein is CASSDLGSQYF. The CDR3 DNA sequence: TGTGCCAGCAGTGACCTAGGGTCCCAGTACTTC.

The chain is built from TRBV6-6 and TRBJ2-7; unclear D gene. Trimming took 2 bases from V and 6 from J, leaving 11 bases between them. Germline V gene sequence: CDR1 MNHNY, CDR2 SVGAGI (reference sequence). The CDR3 totals 13 residues. The CDR3 nucleotides are TGTGCCAGCAGTTACCGTGTGGTTGCCGAGCAGTACTTC. Its protein is CASSYRVVAEQYF.

The chain has TRBV20-1 and TRBJ2-7, with a tentative D call TRBD2 (7 bases). Per the germline V gene, CDR1 is DFQATT and CDR2 is SNEGSKA (reference sequence). Trimming took off 2 bases at V and 6 bases at J, with 20 bases between the two ends. The CDR3 length is 15 residues. The CDR3 region has the DNA TGCAGTGCTAGAAAAGCCGGGGGGCTAGTAGTCGAGCAGTACTTC. It specifies CSARKAGGLVVEQYF.

This clonotype was seen a handful of times. The CDR3 is CSARDRTGYETQYF. In DNA form, the CDR3 reads TGCAGTGCTAGAGATCGGACAGGGTACGAGACCCAGTACTTC. The rearrangement uses TRBV20-1 and TRBJ2-5; the match to TRBD1 covers 8 bases. The CDR3 is 14 amino acids. Germline V gene sequence: CDR1 DFQATT, CDR2 SNEGSKA (reference sequence). V shed 0 bases, J shed 5 bases, and the junction held 5 bases outside the gene matches.

The rearrangement links TRBV6-1 to TRBJ1-1, with D possibly TRBD1 on 6 matching bases. The ends were cut back, 3 bases at V and 5 bases at J, with 13 bases in the middle. This CDR3 spans 14 amino acids. Germline values: CDR1 MNHNS, CDR2 SASEGT. CDR3 loop: CASSDQGSRTEAFF. Written as DNA, the CDR3 is TGTGCCAGCAGTGACCAGGGGTCTCGAACTGAAGCTTTCTTT.